These T cell receptor beta chains were read from a single sample in a study of cytomegalovirus exposure and HLA in healthy donors. The assay was immunoSEQ multiplex PCR, and TCRdb's table has in-frame clones only and misses some. The data show approximately 150,000 clones, 55% to 75% seen once. Material for sequencing was PBMCs. The receptor set was obtained from a human donor in good health. Each CDR3 is given without its conserved first and last residue. The order of the fields is D gene, V gene, J gene, CDR3 protein. The D gene is left open where the match is weak.

d_gene: TRBD1
v_gene: TRBV29-1
j_gene: TRBJ2-1
CDR3aa: SVRQGFEQF

d_gene: -
v_gene: TRBV7-9
j_gene: TRBJ1-1
CDR3aa: ASGAWNTEAF

d_gene: -
v_gene: TRBV7-3
j_gene: TRBJ1-1
CDR3aa: ASSLSSADTEAF

d_gene: -
v_gene: TRBV2
j_gene: TRBJ1-2
CDR3aa: ASRGQNYGYT

d_gene: -
v_gene: TRBV18
j_gene: TRBJ2-7
CDR3aa: ASSPSSGYEQY

d_gene: -
v_gene: TRBV10-3
j_gene: -
CDR3aa: AIKRAGAHYEQY

d_gene: TRBD1
v_gene: TRBV5-1
j_gene: TRBJ1-4
CDR3aa: ASSHEGHRDRGEKLF

d_gene: -
v_gene: TRBV5-6
j_gene: TRBJ1-1
CDR3aa: ASSLNPQGMGEAF

d_gene: TRBD1
v_gene: TRBV7-2
j_gene: TRBJ1-3
CDR3aa: ASSPRTGGGNTIY

d_gene: -
v_gene: TRBV18
j_gene: TRBJ1-6
CDR3aa: ASSRVDKASPLH

d_gene: TRBD1
v_gene: TRBV7-2
j_gene: TRBJ1-2
CDR3aa: ASSQNRGRGYT

d_gene: -
v_gene: TRBV18
j_gene: TRBJ2-1
CDR3aa: ASSPPGSPYNEQF

d_gene: TRBD1
v_gene: TRBV18
j_gene: TRBJ2-2
CDR3aa: ASSSRQGENTGELF

d_gene: TRBD1
v_gene: TRBV7-6
j_gene: TRBJ1-2
CDR3aa: ASSLGQAAGGYT

d_gene: TRBD2
v_gene: TRBV6-6
j_gene: TRBJ2-7
CDR3aa: ASSVSGGAPEQY

d_gene: -
v_gene: TRBV10-2
j_gene: TRBJ1-3
CDR3aa: ASTPRTGGYGNTIY

d_gene: TRBD1
v_gene: TRBV29-1
j_gene: TRBJ1-1
CDR3aa: SVGGGGRMNTEAF

d_gene: -
v_gene: TRBV19
j_gene: TRBJ2-7
CDR3aa: ASSIQSDSYEQY

d_gene: -
v_gene: TRBV7-2
j_gene: TRBJ2-2
CDR3aa: ASSLGANTGELF

d_gene: -
v_gene: TRBV7-2
j_gene: TRBJ2-7
CDR3aa: ASTDLPSREQY

d_gene: -
v_gene: TRBV5-1
j_gene: TRBJ2-7
CDR3aa: ASSETPGTPEQY

d_gene: TRBD2
v_gene: TRBV4-1
j_gene: TRBJ2-3
CDR3aa: ASSQELLAGVTDTQY

d_gene: -
v_gene: TRBV5-8
j_gene: TRBJ2-3
CDR3aa: ASSRGLGGTDTQY